This TCR beta chain was sequenced in a study of CD8 T cells in ankylosing spondylitis. Broader study findings: Seven to nine highly homologous variants made up a TCR beta motif that seemed to typify ankylosing spondylitis blood.

MiXCR, applied by TCRdb to the 5' RACE reads, yields one record per CDR3 protein. The data contain just over 350,000 distinct CDR3 sequences, roughly 20% of them seen just once; the ten biggest clones take up approximately 14%. The V end was cut by 6 bases, the J end by 5 bases, with 14 bases between. The length of the CDR3 is 14 residues. On this clonotype itself: Antigen specificity is unknown.

This clonotype originated in a male donor with ankylosing spondylitis or in good health (not recorded which). Sequenced sample: blood, either unsorted or a sorted T cell fraction (not recorded which). The chain couples TRBV12-3 or TRBV12-4 to TRBJ1-5; D not resolved. The CDR3 region is CASSWTARDQPQHF. The CDR3 coding sequence is TGTGCCAGCAGCTGGACGGCGCGAGATCAGCCCCAGCATTTT.